This passage covers 27 T cell receptor beta chains from one sample sequenced in a study of Ad26.COV2.S vaccination and SARS-CoV-2 variants. Profiled with immunoSEQ multiplex PCR; TCRdb holds only in-frame clones, not every one. The data hold 400,000 to 450,000 clones, with 92% observed a single time. Treatment in this sample: about 20 received Ad26.COV2.S at low or high dose, single or two shots; about 5 received placebo; per-sample allocation not given. Specimen acquisition occurred on day 63 following the initial vaccine or placebo injection. This specimen consisted of peripheral blood, obtained in a trial of Ad26.COV2.S vaccine versus placebo. The receptors come from a person aged 18 to 65 who received the Ad26.COV2.S COVID-19 vaccine or a placebo.

The V and J genes are TRBV9 and TRBJ2-3; the match to TRBD2 covers 8 bases. This CDR3 has 16 amino acids. The trim removed 3 bases at V and 4 bases at J, leaving 10 bases unmatched. CDR1 SGDLS and CDR2 YYNGEE come from the germline V gene. CDR3 sequence reads: CASSASGTRVADTQYF. As DNA, the CDR3 is TGTGCCAGCAGCGCCTCCGGGACTAGGGTTGCAGATACGCAGTATTTT.

The V and J genes are TRBV3-1 (or the pseudogene TRBV3-2) and TRBJ2-5; 12 bases fit TRBD2. From germline, CDR1 is LGHDT and CDR2 YNNKEL (reference sequence). V gave up 4 bases and J gave up 5 bases; unmatched junction bases: 8. The CDR3 extends over 16 amino acids. The CDR3 region has the DNA TGTGCCAGCAGCCCTTGGACTAGCGGGGTTGCTGAGACCCAGTACTTC. Translation: CASSPWTSGVAETQYF.

The CDR3 bases are TGTGCCAGCAGTTTAGGAGGGGGAGATGGCTACACCTTC. As protein: CASSLGGGDGYTF. The rearrangement links TRBV6-5 to TRBJ1-2; the D gene is possibly TRBD1 (6 bases). Germline-derived CDR1 and CDR2 are MNHEY and SVGAGI. Trimming cost V 4 bases and J 6 bases, with 12 bases left between them. The CDR3 contains 13 residues.

The chain has TRBV30 and TRBJ2-7; D remains ambiguous. Germline CDR1 and CDR2: GTSNPN and SVGIG (reference sequence). This CDR3 comprises 11 residues. Deletions cut 5 bases from V and 0 bases from J, with 5 bases between. The CDR3 DNA is TGTGCCTGGTCAAACTCCTACGAGCAGTACTTC. Translated, it gives CAWSNSYEQYF.

This rearrangement joins TRBV2 to TRBJ2-1; TRBD1 matches at 11 bases. Germline trimming cut 7 bases from V and 6 bases from J; bases unmatched to any gene: 8. Germline V CDR1 and CDR2: SNHLY, FYNNEI. The CDR3 sequence is 15 residues long. CDR3 residues: CASIRGTGGVNEQFF. The CDR3 DNA follows: TGTGCCAGCATACGCGGGACAGGGGGAGTCAATGAGCAGTTCTTC.

The J gene is TRBJ1-2, the V gene TRBV7-9, with a possible D match to TRBD1 (6 bases). Germline assignment: CDR1 SEHNR and CDR2 FQNEAQ (reference sequence). The length of the CDR3 is 18 residues. Trimming removed 5 bases at V and 6 bases at J, with 28 bases between. The CDR3 nucleotides read TGTGCCAGCAGCCCCTCGGCGGGGCAGGGGAGCCTATCGCATGGCTACACCTTC. Its protein is CASSPSAGQGSLSHGYTF.

This chain joins TRBV19 and TRBJ2-2; TRBD2 is a possible D gene (7 bases). The CDR3 contains 15 residues. Germline loops: CDR1 LNHDA, CDR2 SQIVND (reference sequence). The germline V and J ends were trimmed by 8 bases and 5 bases, with 18 bases remaining between them. In DNA, the CDR3 is TGTGCCAGTCGTTTGGGCGGGGGCAGGACCGGGGAGCTGTTTTTT. The encoded protein is CASRLGGGRTGELFF.

The chain joins TRBV4-3 to TRBJ2-7; D possibly matches TRBD1 or TRBD2 (5 bases each). CDR3 length equals 15 residues. Germline CDR1 is LGHNA and CDR2 is YSLEER. V shed 0 bases and J shed 3 bases, with 12 bases lying between them. The CDR3 DNA reads as TGCGCCAGCAGCCAAGATCGGGGCCCCATCTACGAGCAGTACTTC. It encodes CASSQDRGPIYEQYF.

The chain links TRBV4-3 to TRBJ1-2; TRBD1 might be the D (5 bases). V was pared by 0 bases and J by 5 bases, with 10 bases between. The germline V gene has CDR1 LGHNA and CDR2 YSLEER. The CDR3 sequence is 14 residues long. The CDR3 here is CASSQDRGIYGYTF. CDR3 bases: TGCGCCAGCAGCCAAGATCGGGGGATTTATGGCTACACCTTC.

This sequence joins TRBV4-3 and TRBJ2-7, with 12 bases identical to TRBD2. The V gene end was trimmed by 4 bases and the J gene end by 3 bases; junction bases not matched to a gene: 10. The CDR3 is made up of 17 amino acids. In germline, CDR1 is LGHNA, CDR2 YSLEER. The CDR3 DNA reads TGCGCCAGCAGCCTTTCTAGCGGGGGGGCGGCCATCTACGAGCAGTACTTC. Translated, it gives CASSLSSGGAAIYEQYF.

This chain connects TRBV28 to TRBJ1-1; TRBD1 is a possible D gene (5 bases). This CDR3 is built from 15 residues. The V end was cut by 2 bases, the J end by 2 bases, with 12 bases between. The germline gives CDR1 MDHEN, CDR2 SYDVKM. For the CDR3, the DNA is TGTGCCAGCAGTTTAGTTTCCAGGGTCAACACTGAAGCTTTCTTT. Protein sequence: CASSLVSRVNTEAFF.

As to this clone: Additional DNA sequences in this sample encode the identical CDR3. The chain employs TRBV3-1 (or the pseudogene TRBV3-2) and TRBJ2-7, with TRBD1 matching 8 bases. The germline gives CDR1 LGHDT, CDR2 YNNKEL (reference sequence). The CDR3 has 14 residues. V lost 4 bases and J lost 2; bases outside the gene matches: 4. CDR3 protein: CASSRTTGAYEQYF. The CDR3 nucleotides are TGTGCCAGCAGCCGCACGACAGGGGCCTACGAGCAGTACTTC.

V is TRBV19 and J is TRBJ2-7; D assignment may be TRBD1 or TRBD2 (6 bases each). Germline V gives CDR1 LNHDA, CDR2 SQIVND (reference sequence). The CDR3 length is 17 residues. Trimming shortened V by 5 bases and J by 2 bases, and 22 bases separated the two germline ends. CDR3 loop: CASSAGHRQIMTYEQYF. The CDR3 nucleotides read TGTGCCAGTAGTGCGGGACACCGCCAAATCATGACCTACGAGCAGTACTTC.

V usage is TRBV2 and J usage is TRBJ1-1; tentative D call: TRBD1 (6 bases). Germline lookup yields CDR1 SNHLY and CDR2 FYNNEI. CDR3 length: 14 amino acids. The ends were cut back, 6 bases at V and 5 bases at J, with 16 bases in the middle. Here the CDR3 DNA reads TGTGCCAGCAGACAAACAGGGTTAGGGACTGAAGCTTTCTTT. Its translation: CASRQTGLGTEAFF. Using reference TRBV2 and TRBJ1-1 for the parts outside the CDR3, the full variable domain is EPEVTQTPSHQVTQMGQEVILRCVPISNHLYFYWYRQILGQKVEFLVSFYNNEISEKSEIFDDQFSVERPDGSNFTLKIRSTKLEDSAMYFCASRQTGLGTEAFFGQGTRLTVV.

This rearrangement joins TRBV2 to TRBJ1-5; D remains ambiguous. This CDR3 contains 13 residues. Per the germline V gene, CDR1 is SNHLY and CDR2 is FYNNEI. V dropped 1 base and J dropped 3 bases, with 4 bases sitting between them. This CDR3 reads CASSEGFNQPQHF. CDR3 coding DNA: TGTGCCAGCAGTGAAGGCTTCAATCAGCCCCAGCATTTT.

The genes are TRBV5-6 and TRBJ2-7, with D hard to call. Germline V CDR1 and CDR2: SGHDT, YYEEEE. Trimming cost V 0 bases and J 3 bases, with 13 bases left between them. CDR3 length: 15 amino acids. CDR3 sequence reads: CASSLGAGSYYEQYF. The CDR3 DNA sequence: TGTGCCAGCAGCTTGGGAGCAGGTTCCTACTACGAGCAGTACTTC.

The chain uses TRBV15 and TRBJ2-1; TRBD2 matches 8 bases. The CDR3 is 14 amino acids. J gave up 12 bases and V 1 base, and 8 bases lay outside the gene matches. CDR1 and CDR2 from the germline V gene are LNHNV and YYDKDF (reference sequence). CDR3 nucleotide sequence: TGTGCCACCAGCAGAGTCACTAGCGGTGGGGCGCAGTTCTTC. Protein: CATSRVTSGGAQFF.

This clone was observed once. This chain uses TRBV27 with TRBJ2-3; D is perhaps TRBD2 (5 bases). Looked up from germline, CDR1 is MNHEY and CDR2 is SMNVEV (reference sequence). Trimming stripped 0 bases from V and 4 bases from J, with 5 bases between. The CDR3 length is 13 residues. The CDR3: CASSLSRADTQYF. The CDR3 nucleotides are TGTGCCAGCAGTTTATCGAGGGCAGATACGCAGTATTTT.

The chain couples TRBV5-4 to TRBJ1-2, with D unresolved. Trimming pared 5 bases from V and 0 bases from J, leaving 14 bases between. In germline, CDR1 is SGHNT, CDR2 YYREEE (reference sequence). The CDR3 runs 15 residues. The CDR3 DNA sequence: TGTGCCAGCAGACAAGATCGGTCCTCTAACTATGGCTACACCTTC. Translated: CASRQDRSSNYGYTF.

The chain has TRBV6-2 or TRBV6-3 and TRBJ2-5; 15 nucleotides line up with TRBD2. CDR3 size: 17 residues. Germline CDR1 reads MNHEY; CDR2 reads SVGEGT. J gave up 4 bases and V 5 bases, and 8 bases lay outside the gene matches. The CDR3 region has the DNA TGTGCCAGCAGTCCCCGGACTAGCGGGGGGGCGGGAGAGACCCAGTACTTC. Translated: CASSPRTSGGAGETQYF.

A note on this clone: Different DNA sequences within this sample yield the same CDR3. CDR3 region: CASSLGTNTEAFF. The DNA of the CDR3 is TGTGCCAGCAGTTTGGGCACGAACACTGAAGCTTTCTTT. The gene calls are TRBV27 and TRBJ1-1; no definite D call. The germline CDR1 and CDR2 sequences are MNHEY and SMNVEV (reference sequence). The CDR3 runs 13 residues. Trimming shortened V by 3 bases and J by 1 base, and 6 bases separated the two germline ends.

The chain couples TRBV7-9 to TRBJ1-2; D ambiguous. Trimming left V 5 bases short and J 4 bases short, with 17 bases between. Germline CDR1 is SEHNR and CDR2 is FQNEAQ (reference sequence). CDR3 size: 15 residues. The CDR3 DNA is TGTGCCAGCAGCCTGACCTTGACTGCTAGCTATGGCTACACCTTC. It codes for CASSLTLTASYGYTF.

The CDR3 loop is CASSYSTGTQGTEAFF. CDR3 coding DNA: TGTGCCAGCAGTTACTCGACGGGGACCCAGGGTACTGAAGCTTTCTTT. The V gene is TRBV6-5, the J gene TRBJ1-1; possible D gene TRBD1, 5 bases. The CDR3 runs to 16 residues. V was shortened by 0 bases and J by 5 bases, with 16 bases between the two germline ends. Germline V gene data show CDR1 as MNHEY and CDR2 as SVGAGI.

This chain joins TRBV7-9 and TRBJ2-7, with 11 bases identical to TRBD1. The V and J ends lost 5 bases and 7 bases, in that order; junction bases with no gene match: 13. This CDR3 region has 16 residues. Germline V gene data show CDR1 as SEHNR and CDR2 as FQNEAQ (reference sequence). The CDR3 here is CASSISAGTGGREQYF. The CDR3 region has the DNA TGTGCCAGCAGCATATCAGCCGGGACAGGGGGTAGGGAGCAGTACTTC.

The rearrangement joins TRBV5-6 to TRBJ2-3; D unclear. This CDR3 contains 14 residues. Trimming removed 0 bases from V and 0 bases from J, with 5 bases in between. Germline assignment: CDR1 SGHDT and CDR2 YYEEEE. CDR3 in amino acids: CASSLDSSTDTQYF. The DNA for the CDR3 is TGTGCCAGCAGCTTGGACAGTAGCACAGATACGCAGTATTTT.

This chain connects TRBV27 to TRBJ2-4; 7 bases align to TRBD1. Germline CDR1 is MNHEY and CDR2 is SMNVEV (reference sequence). The CDR3 sequence is 15 residues long. Unmatched junction bases numbered 8, after V lost 8 bases and J lost 1 base. CDR3 sequence reads: CASRRTGQAKNIQYF. In DNA form, the CDR3 reads TGTGCCAGCCGTAGGACAGGCCAGGCCAAAAACATTCAGTACTTC.

This chain joins TRBV7-7 and TRBJ1-1; D is perhaps TRBD1 (6 bases). Trimming shortened V by 2 bases and J by 2 bases, and 27 bases separated the two germline ends. CDR1 is SSHAT and CDR2 is FNYEAQ in the germline V gene (reference sequence). This CDR3 is 20 amino acids long. CDR3 sequence reads: CASSLFPPPSGLGTNTEAFF. CDR3 sequence (DNA): TGTGCCAGCAGCTTATTCCCCCCGCCCTCAGGGTTGGGGACAAACACTGAAGCTTTCTTT.